This passage covers 20 T cell receptor beta chains from one sample sequenced in a study of blood T cell repertoires in COVID-19. Using immunoSEQ multiplex PCR, the repertoire was profiled, and TCRdb retains in-frame clones only, with some absent. This table has over 90,000 clones, over 75% appearing once. Sequencing input: peripheral blood. The receptors were gathered from a human donor in a cohort sampled during active COVID-19.

This CDR3 is CASSPISGLSTGELFF. The CDR3 DNA reads TGTGCCAGCAGCCCCATCTCGGGACTAAGCACCGGGGAGCTGTTTTTT. The chain is built from TRBV6-6 and TRBJ2-2; TRBD2 matches at 7 bases. The CDR3 consists of 16 residues. With 6 bases clipped from V and 4 bases from J, the junction kept 11 bases outside the gene matches. Germline CDR1 MNHNY, CDR2 SVGAGI (reference sequence).

The rearrangement joins TRBV6-5 to TRBJ2-7; 10 nucleotides agree with TRBD1. V trimming: 6 bases; J trimming: 2 bases; junction bases outside the gene matches: 4. The CDR3 has 14 residues. CDR1 and CDR2 from the germline V gene are MNHEY and SVGAGI. The CDR3 DNA sequence: TGTGCCAGCAGCCTTGGACAGGGGGCCTACGAGCAGTACTTC. Protein: CASSLGQGAYEQYF.

The V call is TRBV2, the J call TRBJ1-2, with 7 bases fitting TRBD1. This CDR3 has 13 residues. The V gene end was trimmed by 4 bases and the J gene end by 8 bases; junction bases not matched to a gene: 7. Germline CDR1 SNHLY, CDR2 FYNNEI. The CDR3 DNA is TGTGCCAGCAGTGCGATACAGGGGCAGGGCTACACCTTC. It is translated as CASSAIQGQGYTF.

V usage is TRBV4-2 and J usage is TRBJ2-7, with TRBD2 identical over 11 bases. This CDR3 comprises 15 residues. V shed 0 bases and J 3 bases; nucleotides not matched to a gene: 1. Germline loops: CDR1 LGHNA, CDR2 YNFKEQ. The CDR3 region has the DNA TGTGCCAGCAGCCAAGATACTAGCGGGAGCTACGAGCAGTACTTC. Translated, it gives CASSQDTSGSYEQYF.

This chain joins TRBV27 and TRBJ2-7, with a possible D match to TRBD2 (5 bases). The CDR3 is 13 amino acids. CDR1 is MNHEY and CDR2 is SMNVEV in the germline V gene (reference sequence). Deletions cut 4 bases from V and 0 bases from J, with 7 bases between. CDR3 loop: CASSSAGSYEQYF. The CDR3 DNA follows: TGTGCCAGCAGTTCCGCGGGCTCCTACGAGCAGTACTTC.

V is TRBV4-2 and J is TRBJ2-5, with 13 bases identical to TRBD2. CDR1 is LGHNA and CDR2 is YNFKEQ in the germline V gene. The CDR3 loop spans 17 amino acids. Trimming took 4 bases from V and 2 from J; bases not matched to a gene: 7. CDR3 sequence reads: CASSPGLAGAGQETQYF. CDR3 bases: TGTGCCAGCAGCCCAGGACTAGCGGGAGCAGGGCAAGAGACCCAGTACTTC.

The table lists this clone with a few counts. The V and J genes are TRBV19 and TRBJ1-4, with 10 bases lining up with TRBD1. The CDR3 consists of 13 residues. The ends lost 9 bases at V and 5 bases at J; junction bases unmatched: 3. From germline, CDR1 is LNHDA and CDR2 SQIVND (reference sequence). CDR3 coding DNA: TGTGCCAGCCGGGGACAGGGGAATGAAAAACTGTTTTTT. It encodes CASRGQGNEKLFF.

This clone was seen a few times. V gene TRBV5-1 combines with J gene TRBJ1-2; D might be TRBD1 (5 bases). The V end was cut by 0 bases, the J end by 5 bases, with 14 bases between. There are 15 residues in the CDR3. Germline V gene data show CDR1 as SGHRS and CDR2 as YFSETQ. The CDR3 nucleotides are TGCGCCAGCAGCTTGGACGAACCGGGGGTTTATGGCTACACCTTC. This sequence encodes CASSLDEPGVYGYTF. Together with reference TRBV5-1 and TRBJ1-2, the CDR3 gives the full variable domain: KAGVTQTPRYLIKTRGQQVTLSCSPISGHRSVSWYQQTPGQGLQFLFEYFSETQRNKGNFPGRFSGRQFSNSRSEMNVSTLELGDSALYLCASSLDEPGVYGYTFGSGTRLTVV.

The CDR3 sequence: CASSYSRGPEAFF. CDR3 sequence (DNA): TGTGCCAGCAGTTACAGTCGGGGTCCTGAAGCTTTCTTT. The chain links TRBV6-5 to TRBJ1-1; D is unclear. V gave up 2 bases and J gave up 6 bases, with 10 bases separating them. Germline V lookup: CDR1 MNHEY, CDR2 SVGAGI. CDR3 size: 13 residues.

The CDR3 region has the DNA TGTGCCAGCAGTTTATGGACAGCAGATAACACCGGGGAGCTGTTTTTT. Its protein product is CASSLWTADNTGELFF. The chain uses TRBV28 and TRBJ2-2; the D gene is possibly TRBD1 (5 bases). CDR3 length: 16 residues. The V gene lost 0 bases and the J gene lost 2 bases, with 10 bases spanning the gap. Germline V gene sequence: CDR1 MDHEN, CDR2 SYDVKM. Using reference TRBV28 and TRBJ2-2 for the parts outside the CDR3, the full variable domain is DVKVTQSSRYLVKRTGEKVFLECVQDMDHENMFWYRQDPGLGLRLIYFSYDVKMKEKGDIPEGYSVSREKKERFSLILESASTNQTSMYLCASSLWTADNTGELFFGEGSRLTVL.

This chain uses TRBV4-1 with TRBJ1-1; 9 bases agree with TRBD1. The germline V gene has CDR1 MGHRA and CDR2 YSYEKL. The CDR3 totals 18 residues. V trimming: 0 bases; J trimming: 5 bases; junction bases outside the gene matches: 13. CDR3 loop: CASSQDRGRTGAQTEAFF. The CDR3 coding sequence is TGCGCCAGCAGCCAAGACCGGGGCCGGACAGGGGCACAAACTGAAGCTTTCTTT.

The gene calls are TRBV18 and TRBJ2-1, with a weak D call TRBD1 (6 bases). V shed 2 bases and J shed 1 base, with 9 bases lying between them. The CDR3 is 15 residues long. CDR1 KGHSH and CDR2 LQKENI come from the germline V gene. The DNA of the CDR3 is TGTGCCAGCTCACCATTCAGGGGTTCCTACAATGAGCAGTTCTTC. Encoded protein: CASSPFRGSYNEQFF.

About this clone itself: The junction departs from germline at one end; a sequencing error may be responsible. V gene TRBV6-5 combines with J gene TRBJ1-1; D unclear. This CDR3 spans 14 amino acids. Germline V gives CDR1 MNHEY, CDR2 SVGAGI. DNA of the CDR3: TGTGCCAGCAGTCACTCCGAGTCGAACACTGAAGCTTTCTTT. Amino acid sequence: CASSHSESNTEAFF.

The CDR3 region has the DNA TGTGCCAGCAGCTACGGACAGGGTCCATCCTACGAGCAGTACTTC. Its translation: CASSYGQGPSYEQYF. The chain uses TRBV7-9 and TRBJ2-7; 8 bases match TRBD1. The CDR3 totals 15 residues. The V gene's germline CDR1 is SEHNR and CDR2 FQNEAQ (reference sequence). V lost 4 bases and J lost 1; bases outside the gene matches: 6. Full variable domain (rest looked up from reference TRBV7-9 and TRBJ2-7): DTGVSQNPRHKITKRGQNVTFRCDPISEHNRLYWYRQTLGQGPEFLTYFQNEAQLEKSRLLSDRFSAERPKGSFSTLEIQRTEQGDSAMYLCASSYGQGPSYEQYFGPGTRLTVT.

J is TRBJ1-4 and V is TRBV7-9; D gene unclear. The germline V gene encodes CDR1 SEHNR and CDR2 FQNEAQ (reference sequence). The V gene lost 3 bases and the J gene lost 6 bases, with 17 bases spanning the gap. This CDR3 region has 16 residues. This CDR3 reads CASSFSRSFADEKLFF. The DNA of the CDR3 is TGTGCCAGCAGCTTTAGCAGATCCTTCGCGGATGAAAAACTGTTTTTT.

The chain employs TRBV9 and TRBJ2-3, with TRBD2 identical over 9 bases. Germline V lookup: CDR1 SGDLS, CDR2 YYNGEE. The CDR3 covers 16 residues. With 2 bases clipped from V and 3 bases from J, the junction kept 7 bases outside the gene matches. The CDR3, as DNA: TGTGCCAGCAGCGTTCTCGGTAGCGGGAGAACAGATACGCAGTATTTT. It codes for CASSVLGSGRTDTQYF.

The V and J genes are TRBV4-3 and TRBJ2-4; 9 bases are shared with TRBD2. V gave up 8 bases and J gave up 2 bases; unmatched junction bases: 13. Germline CDR1 is LGHNA and CDR2 is YSLEER. There are 17 residues in the CDR3. CDR3: CASPPPREGPSKNIQYF. The CDR3 DNA is TGCGCCAGCCCGCCACCGCGGGAGGGCCCATCCAAAAACATTCAGTACTTC.

J is TRBJ1-1 and V is TRBV19; 8 bases agree with TRBD1. The CDR3 runs to 15 residues. The germline gives CDR1 LNHDA, CDR2 SQIVND (reference sequence). V lost 5 bases to trimming and J lost 2 bases; unmatched junction nucleotides: 7. This CDR3 reads CASSSRQGTNTEAFF. For the CDR3, the DNA is TGTGCCAGTAGTTCACGACAGGGGACAAACACTGAAGCTTTCTTT.

This chain links TRBV15 with TRBJ2-5; tentatively, D is TRBD1 (7 bases). The V and J ends lost 3 bases and 9 bases respectively, with 11 bases between them. There are 12 residues in the CDR3. Germline CDR1 is LNHNV and CDR2 is YYDKDF (reference sequence). For the CDR3, the DNA is TGTGCCACCAGCAGCAGGGGGGAAGCCCAGTACTTC. Protein: CATSSRGEAQYF.

The V call is TRBV25-1, the J call TRBJ2-1, with 8 positions matching TRBD2. This CDR3 has 14 amino acids. Germline V lookup: CDR1 MGHDK, CDR2 SYGVNS. Trimming took 8 bases from V and 2 from J; bases not matched to a gene: 5. The CDR3 bases are TGTGCCAGCCAGCCGGGACTAGCCTACAATGAGCAGTTCTTC. Its protein product is CASQPGLAYNEQFF.